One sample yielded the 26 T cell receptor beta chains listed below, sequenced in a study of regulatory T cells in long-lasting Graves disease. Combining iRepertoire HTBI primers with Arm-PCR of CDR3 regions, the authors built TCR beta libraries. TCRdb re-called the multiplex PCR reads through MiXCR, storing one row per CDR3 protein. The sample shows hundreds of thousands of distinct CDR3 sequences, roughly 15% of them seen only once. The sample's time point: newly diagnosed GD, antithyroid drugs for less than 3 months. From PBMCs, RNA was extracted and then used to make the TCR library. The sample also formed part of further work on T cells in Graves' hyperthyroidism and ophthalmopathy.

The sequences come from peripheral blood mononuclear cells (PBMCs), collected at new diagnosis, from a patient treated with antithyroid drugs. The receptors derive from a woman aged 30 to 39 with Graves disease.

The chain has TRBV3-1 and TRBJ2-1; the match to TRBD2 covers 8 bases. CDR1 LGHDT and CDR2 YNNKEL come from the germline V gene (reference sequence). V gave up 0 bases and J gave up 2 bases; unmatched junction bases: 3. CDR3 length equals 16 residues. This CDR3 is CASSQEPAGAYNEQFF. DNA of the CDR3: TGTGCCAGCAGCCAAGAACCAGCGGGAGCCTACAATGAGCAGTTCTTC.

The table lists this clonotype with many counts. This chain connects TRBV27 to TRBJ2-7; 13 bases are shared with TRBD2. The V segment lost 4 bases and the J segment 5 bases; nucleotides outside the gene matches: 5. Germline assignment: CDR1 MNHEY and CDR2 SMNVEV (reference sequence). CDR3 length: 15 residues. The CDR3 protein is CASSSGLAGRNEQYF. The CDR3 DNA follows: TGTGCCAGCAGTTCGGGACTAGCGGGACGTAACGAGCAGTACTTC.

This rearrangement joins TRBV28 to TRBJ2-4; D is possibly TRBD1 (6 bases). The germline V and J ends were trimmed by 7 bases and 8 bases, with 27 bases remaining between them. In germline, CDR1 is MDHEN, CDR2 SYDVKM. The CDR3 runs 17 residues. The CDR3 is CASTNETPGQGLHIQYF. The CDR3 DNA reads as TGTGCCAGCACCAACGAAACTCCGGGACAAGGTCTGCACATTCAGTACTTC.

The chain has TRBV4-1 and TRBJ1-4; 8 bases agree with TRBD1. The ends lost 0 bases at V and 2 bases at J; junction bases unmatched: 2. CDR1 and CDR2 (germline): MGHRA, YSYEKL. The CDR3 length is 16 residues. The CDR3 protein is CASSQEAGGTNEKLFF. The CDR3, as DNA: TGCGCCAGCAGCCAAGAGGCAGGGGGCACTAATGAAAAACTGTTTTTT.

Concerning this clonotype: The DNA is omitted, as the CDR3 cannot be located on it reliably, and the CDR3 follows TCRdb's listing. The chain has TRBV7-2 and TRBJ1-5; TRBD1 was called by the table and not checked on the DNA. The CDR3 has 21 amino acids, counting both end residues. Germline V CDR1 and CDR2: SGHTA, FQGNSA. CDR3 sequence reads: CASSPRGSYEQYFGPGQPQHF.

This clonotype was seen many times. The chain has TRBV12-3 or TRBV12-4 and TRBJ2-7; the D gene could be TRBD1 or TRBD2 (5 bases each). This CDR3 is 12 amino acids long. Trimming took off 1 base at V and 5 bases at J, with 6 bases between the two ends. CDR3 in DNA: TGTGCCAGCAGTTTAGGGGACCACGAGCAGTACTTC. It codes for CASSLGDHEQYF.

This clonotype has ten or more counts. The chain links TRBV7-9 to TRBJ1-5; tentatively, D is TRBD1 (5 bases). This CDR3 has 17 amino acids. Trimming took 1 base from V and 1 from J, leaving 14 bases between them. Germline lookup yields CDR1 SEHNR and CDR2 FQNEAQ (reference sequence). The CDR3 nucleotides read TGTGCCAGCAGCTTAGACGGGGGGAGTTGGAGCAATCAGCCCCAGCATTTT. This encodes CASSLDGGSWSNQPQHF.

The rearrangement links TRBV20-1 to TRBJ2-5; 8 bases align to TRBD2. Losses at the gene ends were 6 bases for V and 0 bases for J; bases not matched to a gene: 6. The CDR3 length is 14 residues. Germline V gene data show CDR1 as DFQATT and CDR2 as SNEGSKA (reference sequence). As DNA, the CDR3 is TGCAGTGCGAAGCTAGCGGGCCACCAAGAGACCCAGTACTTC. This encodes CSAKLAGHQETQYF.

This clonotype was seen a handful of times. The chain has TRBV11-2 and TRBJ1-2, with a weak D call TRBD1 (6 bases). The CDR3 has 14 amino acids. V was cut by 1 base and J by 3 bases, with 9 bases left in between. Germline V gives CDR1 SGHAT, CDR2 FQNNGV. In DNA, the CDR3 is TGTGCCAGCAGCTTAGGGACAGACCACTATGGCTACACCTTC. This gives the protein CASSLGTDHYGYTF.

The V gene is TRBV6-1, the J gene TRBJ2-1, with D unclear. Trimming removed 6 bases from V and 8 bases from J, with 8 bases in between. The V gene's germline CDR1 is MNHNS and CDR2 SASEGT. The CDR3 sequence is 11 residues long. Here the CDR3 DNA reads TGTGCCAGCAGGGGCTTCCATGAGCAGTTCTTC. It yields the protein CASRGFHEQFF.

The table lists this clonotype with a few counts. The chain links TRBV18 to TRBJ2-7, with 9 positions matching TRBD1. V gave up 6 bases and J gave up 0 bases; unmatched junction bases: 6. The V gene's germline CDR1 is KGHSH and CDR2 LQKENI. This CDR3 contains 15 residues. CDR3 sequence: CASSPGTGPSYEQYF. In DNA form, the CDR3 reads TGTGCCAGCTCGCCCGGGACAGGGCCCTCCTACGAGCAGTACTTC.

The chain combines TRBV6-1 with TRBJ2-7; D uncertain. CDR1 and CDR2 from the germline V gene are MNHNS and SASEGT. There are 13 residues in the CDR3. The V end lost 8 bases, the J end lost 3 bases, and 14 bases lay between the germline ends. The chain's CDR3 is CASLNPQGYEQYF. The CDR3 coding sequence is TGTGCCAGCCTCAACCCCCAAGGCTACGAGCAGTACTTC.

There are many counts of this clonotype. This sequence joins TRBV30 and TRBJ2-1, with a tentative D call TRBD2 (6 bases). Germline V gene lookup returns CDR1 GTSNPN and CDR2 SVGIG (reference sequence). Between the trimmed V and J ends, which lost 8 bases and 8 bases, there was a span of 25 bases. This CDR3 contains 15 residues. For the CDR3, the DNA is TGTGCCGCCCAATCTAGCGCCCTGCGTTATTATGAGCAGTTCTTC. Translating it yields CAAQSSALRYYEQFF.

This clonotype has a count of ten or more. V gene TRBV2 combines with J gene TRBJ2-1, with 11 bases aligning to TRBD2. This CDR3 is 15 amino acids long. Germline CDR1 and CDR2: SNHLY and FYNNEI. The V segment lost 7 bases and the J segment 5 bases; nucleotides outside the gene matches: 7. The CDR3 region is CASTWGGLADNEQFF. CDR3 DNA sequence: TGTGCCAGCACCTGGGGGGGACTAGCGGACAATGAGCAGTTCTTC.

The CDR3 coding sequence is TGTGCCAGCAGCCGGACAAATCAGAACACTGAAGCTTTCTTT. It is translated as CASSRTNQNTEAFF. This chain uses TRBV5-8 with TRBJ1-1; a weak D match, TRBD1 (5 bases). CDR1 is SGHTS and CDR2 is YDEGEE in the germline V gene. The length of the CDR3 is 14 residues. V was trimmed by 4 bases and J by 1 base, leaving 11 bases between them.

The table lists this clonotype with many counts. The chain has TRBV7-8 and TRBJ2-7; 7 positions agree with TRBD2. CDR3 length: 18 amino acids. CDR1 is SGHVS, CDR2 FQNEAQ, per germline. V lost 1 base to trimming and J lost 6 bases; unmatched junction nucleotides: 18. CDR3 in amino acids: CASSLVGLVYLGRLEQYF. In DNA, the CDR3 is TGTGCCAGCAGCTTAGTAGGACTAGTCTATTTAGGGAGGCTCGAGCAGTACTTC.

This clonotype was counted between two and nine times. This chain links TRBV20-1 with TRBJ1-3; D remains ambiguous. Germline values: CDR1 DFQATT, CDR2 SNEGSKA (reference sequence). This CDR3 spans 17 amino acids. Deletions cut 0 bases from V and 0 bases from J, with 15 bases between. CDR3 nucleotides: TGCAGTGCTAGAGAGCCCCCCGGGGTTAGCTCTGGAAACACCATATATTTT. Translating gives CSAREPPGVSSGNTIYF.

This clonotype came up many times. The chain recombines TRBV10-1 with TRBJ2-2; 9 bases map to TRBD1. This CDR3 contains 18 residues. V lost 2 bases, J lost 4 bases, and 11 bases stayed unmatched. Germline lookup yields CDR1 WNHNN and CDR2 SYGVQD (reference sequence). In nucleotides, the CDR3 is TGCGCCAGCAGTGAGCCCCGGGACAGGGCTGGGGGCACCGGGGAGCTGTTTTTT. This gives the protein CASSEPRDRAGGTGELFF.

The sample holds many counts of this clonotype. In DNA, the CDR3 is TGTGCCAGCATAGGCACCGGGACAGGGGGTCGAGGTGGCTACACCTTC. This gives the protein CASIGTGTGGRGGYTF. The chain employs TRBV6-1 and TRBJ1-2; the match to TRBD1 covers 11 bases. Germline V gene sequence: CDR1 MNHNS, CDR2 SASEGT. There are 16 residues in the CDR3. Trimming took 7 bases from V and 7 from J; bases not matched to a gene: 14.

The CDR3 region has the DNA TGTGCCAGCAGCCAAGATCATGGGACGGCAGATACGCAGTATTTT. Protein: CASSQDHGTADTQYF. The chain combines TRBV4-2 with TRBJ2-3; the D call may be TRBD1 or TRBD2 (5 bases each). Germline loops: CDR1 LGHNA, CDR2 YNFKEQ. This CDR3 is 15 amino acids long. V was cut by 0 bases and J by 4 bases, with 11 bases left in between.

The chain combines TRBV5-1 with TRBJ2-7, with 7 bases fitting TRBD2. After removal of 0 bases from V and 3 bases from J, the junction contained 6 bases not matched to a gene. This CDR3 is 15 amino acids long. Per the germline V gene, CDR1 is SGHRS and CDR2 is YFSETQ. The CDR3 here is CASSLAAGTIYEQYF. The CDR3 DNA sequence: TGCGCCAGCAGCTTGGCCGCCGGGACTATCTACGAGCAGTACTTC.

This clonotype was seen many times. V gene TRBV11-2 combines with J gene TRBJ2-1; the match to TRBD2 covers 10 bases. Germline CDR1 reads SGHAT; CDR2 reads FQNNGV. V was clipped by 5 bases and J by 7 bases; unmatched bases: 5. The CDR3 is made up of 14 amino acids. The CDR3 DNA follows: TGTGCCAGCAGCGTAGCGGGAGGTGCTAATGAGCAGTTCTTC. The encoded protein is CASSVAGGANEQFF.

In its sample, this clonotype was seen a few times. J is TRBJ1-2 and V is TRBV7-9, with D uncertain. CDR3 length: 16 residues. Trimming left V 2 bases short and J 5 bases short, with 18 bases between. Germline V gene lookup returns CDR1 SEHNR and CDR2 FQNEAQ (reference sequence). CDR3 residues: CASSLSRRGSQYGYTF. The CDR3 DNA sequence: TGTGCCAGCAGCTTAAGTAGGCGTGGTTCCCAATATGGCTACACCTTC.

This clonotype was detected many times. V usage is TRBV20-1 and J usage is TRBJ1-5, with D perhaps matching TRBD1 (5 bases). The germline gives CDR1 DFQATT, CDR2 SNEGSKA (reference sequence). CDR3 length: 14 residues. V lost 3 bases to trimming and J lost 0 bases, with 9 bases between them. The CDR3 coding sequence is TGCAGTGCTAGGACAGAGTATAGCAATCAGCCCCAGCATTTT. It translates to CSARTEYSNQPQHF.

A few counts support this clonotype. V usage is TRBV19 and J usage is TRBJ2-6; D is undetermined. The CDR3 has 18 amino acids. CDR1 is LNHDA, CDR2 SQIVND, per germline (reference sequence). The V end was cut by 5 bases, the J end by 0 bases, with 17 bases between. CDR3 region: CASSGMKGSNSGANVLTF. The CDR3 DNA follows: TGTGCCAGTAGTGGTATGAAGGGAAGTAACTCTGGGGCCAACGTCCTGACTTTC.

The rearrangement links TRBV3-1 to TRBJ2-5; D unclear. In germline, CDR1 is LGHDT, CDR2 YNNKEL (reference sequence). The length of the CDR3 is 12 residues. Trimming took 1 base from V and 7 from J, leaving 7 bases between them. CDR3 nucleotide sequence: TGTGCCAGCAGCCAAGTGTATGTGACCCAGTACTTC. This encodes CASSQVYVTQYF.